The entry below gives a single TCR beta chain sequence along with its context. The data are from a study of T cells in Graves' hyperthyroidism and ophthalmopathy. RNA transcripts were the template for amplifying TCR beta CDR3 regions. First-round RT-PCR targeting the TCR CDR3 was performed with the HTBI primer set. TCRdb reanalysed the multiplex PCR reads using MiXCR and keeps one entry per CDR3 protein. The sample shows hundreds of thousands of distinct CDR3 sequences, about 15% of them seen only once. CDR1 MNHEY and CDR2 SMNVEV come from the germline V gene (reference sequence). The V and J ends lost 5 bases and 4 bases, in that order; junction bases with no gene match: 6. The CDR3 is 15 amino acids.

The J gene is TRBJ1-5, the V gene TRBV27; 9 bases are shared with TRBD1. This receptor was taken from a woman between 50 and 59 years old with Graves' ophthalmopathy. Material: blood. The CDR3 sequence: CASSDRGYRNQPQHF. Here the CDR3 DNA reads TGTGCCAGCAGTGACAGGGGGTATCGGAATCAGCCCCAGCATTTT.